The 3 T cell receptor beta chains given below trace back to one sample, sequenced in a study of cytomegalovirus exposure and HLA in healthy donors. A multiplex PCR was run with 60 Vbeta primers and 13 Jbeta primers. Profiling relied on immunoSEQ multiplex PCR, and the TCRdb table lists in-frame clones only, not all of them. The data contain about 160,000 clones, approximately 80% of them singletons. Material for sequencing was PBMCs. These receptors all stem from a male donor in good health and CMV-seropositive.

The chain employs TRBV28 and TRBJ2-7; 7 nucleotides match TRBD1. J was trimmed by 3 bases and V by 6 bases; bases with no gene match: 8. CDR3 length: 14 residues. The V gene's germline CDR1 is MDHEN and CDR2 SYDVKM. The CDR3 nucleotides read TGTGCCAGCAGCCAATTCGGGACAGACTACGAGCAGTACTTC. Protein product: CASSQFGTDYEQYF. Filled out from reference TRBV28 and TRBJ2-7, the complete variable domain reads DVKVTQSSRYLVKRTGEKVFLECVQDMDHENMFWYRQDPGLGLRLIYFSYDVKMKEKGDIPEGYSVSREKKERFSLILESASTNQTSMYLCASSQFGTDYEQYFGPGTRLTVT.

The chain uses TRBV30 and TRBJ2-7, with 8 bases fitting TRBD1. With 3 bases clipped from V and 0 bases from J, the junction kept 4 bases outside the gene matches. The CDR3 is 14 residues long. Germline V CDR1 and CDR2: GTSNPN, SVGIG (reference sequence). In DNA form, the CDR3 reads TGTGCCTGGAGGCGACAGGGGAGCTCCTACGAGCAGTACTTC. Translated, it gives CAWRRQGSSYEQYF.

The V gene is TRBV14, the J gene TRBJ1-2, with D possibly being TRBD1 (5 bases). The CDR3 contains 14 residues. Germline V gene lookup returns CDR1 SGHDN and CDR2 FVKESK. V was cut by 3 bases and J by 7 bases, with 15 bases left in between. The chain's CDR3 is CASSHEGRAIGYTF. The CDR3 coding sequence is TGTGCCAGCAGCCATGAAGGCAGGGCAATTGGCTACACCTTC.